The 13 T cell receptor beta chains presented below share a single source sample, sequenced in a study of blood T cell repertoires in COVID-19 (dated by TCRdb to the early 2020s). The method was the immunoSEQ multiplex PCR assay. In its TCRdb copy, this immuneACCESS table keeps in-frame sequences only and misses some clones. Where compared with another copy, unresolved V genes explain less than half of these, and the others have no known cause. For this sample there are about 180,000 clones; 85% to 95% appear just once. 0.45% to 0.65% of the sample is held by the ten biggest clonotypes. The sample consisted of peripheral blood. These receptors were obtained from a man in his fifties or sixties with acute or convalescent COVID-19.

This clone came up once. The chain carries TRBV7-8 and TRBJ1-2; D is uncertain. The CDR3 loop spans 11 amino acids. The germline V and J ends were trimmed by 5 bases and 14 bases, with 15 bases remaining between them. Germline CDR1 reads SGHVS; CDR2 reads FQNEAQ. The CDR3 sequence: CASSHYETGTF. The CDR3 DNA sequence: TGTGCCAGCAGCCATTACGAGACTGGAACCTTC.

In this sample, this clone turned up once. A clone one base away is much larger, so this may be a read error. The chain couples TRBV5-6 to TRBJ1-6; 7 bases agree with TRBD1. The CDR3 extends over 14 amino acids. V shed 4 bases and J 5 bases; nucleotides not matched to a gene: 3. Germline CDR1 SGHDT, CDR2 YYEEEE. CDR3 DNA sequence: TGTGCCAGCAGCCCGGGACAGAATAATTCACCCCTCCACTTT. This encodes CASSPGQNNSPLHF.

The chain uses TRBV24-1 and TRBJ2-2; 7 bases are shared with TRBD1. This CDR3 is built from 17 residues. Germline CDR1 and CDR2: KGHDR and SFDVKD. Trimming took 9 bases from V and 0 from J; bases not matched to a gene: 12. The CDR3 DNA is TGTGCCACCGCACATACTCGGACAGGCCCGAACACCGGGGAGCTGTTTTTT. Translated: CATAHTRTGPNTGELFF.

This clone was counted once. This chain uses TRBV24-1 with TRBJ1-5, with TRBD1 matching 11 bases. With V trimmed by 5 bases and J by 4 bases, 3 bases remained unmatched. Germline CDR1 is KGHDR and CDR2 is SFDVKD. The CDR3 is made up of 15 amino acids. CDR3 nucleotides: TGTGCCACCAGTGTTGGGACAGGGGGGAATCAGCCCCAGCATTTT. Residues: CATSVGTGGNQPQHF.

The chain recombines TRBV20-1 with TRBJ1-5; TRBD1 aligns across 7 bases. V was clipped by 3 bases and J by 6 bases; unmatched bases: 11. CDR1 DFQATT and CDR2 SNEGSKA come from the germline V gene (reference sequence). CDR3 size: 15 residues. The CDR3 DNA is TGCAGTGCTAGTGGCCCAGACAGGGTGGGTCAGCCCCAGCATTTT. This gives the protein CSASGPDRVGQPQHF.

J is TRBJ2-5 and V is TRBV4-2, with 9 bases lining up with TRBD2. This CDR3 region has 14 residues. Unmatched junction bases numbered 6, after V lost 5 bases and J lost 5 bases. Germline V gene sequence: CDR1 LGHNA, CDR2 YNFKEQ. Here the CDR3 reads CASSTRTSEETQYF. As DNA, the CDR3 is TGTGCCAGCAGCACCCGGACTAGCGAGGAGACCCAGTACTTC.

The chain links TRBV7-3 to TRBJ2-5, with D perhaps TRBD1 (5 bases). CDR1 SGHTA and CDR2 FQGTGA come from the germline V gene. The length of the CDR3 is 14 residues. Trimming left V 5 bases short and J 3 bases short, with 13 bases between. The DNA for the CDR3 is TGTGCCAGCAGCCGACAGAGTGGAGAAGAGACCCAGTACTTC. It specifies CASSRQSGEETQYF. Using reference TRBV7-3 and TRBJ2-5 for the parts outside the CDR3, the full variable domain is GAGVSQTPSNKVTEKGKYVELRCDPISGHTALYWYRQSLGQGPEFLIYFQGTGAADDSGLPNDRFFAVRPEGSVSTLKIQRTERGDSAVYLCASSRQSGEETQYFGPGTRLLVL.

The chain is built from TRBV4-2 and TRBJ2-7; TRBD2 matches 11 bases. The germline gives CDR1 LGHNA, CDR2 YNFKEQ. CDR3 length: 14 amino acids. J lost 7 bases, V lost 4 bases, and 6 bases had no gene match. For the CDR3, the DNA is TGTGCCAGCAGCCTTACGACTAGCGGGATGGAGCAGTACTTC. As protein: CASSLTTSGMEQYF.

The chain couples TRBV28 to TRBJ1-3; 7 positions agree with TRBD1. Per germline, CDR1 MDHEN and CDR2 SYDVKM. The CDR3 is 14 amino acids. Trimming took 8 bases from V and 4 from J; bases not matched to a gene: 8. CDR3 amino acids: CASASGGQGNTIYF. The CDR3 coding sequence is TGTGCCAGCGCCTCAGGGGGGCAAGGAAACACCATATATTTT.

This chain links TRBV28 with TRBJ2-1, with D possibly matching TRBD2 (5 bases). The CDR3 totals 15 residues. V dropped 6 bases and J dropped 4 bases, with 16 bases sitting between them. Germline-derived CDR1 and CDR2 are MDHEN and SYDVKM. The CDR3 coding sequence is TGTGCCAGCAGCAAACTAGGGCCCCCATACAATGAGCAGTTCTTC. Residues: CASSKLGPPYNEQFF.

The rearrangement uses TRBV14 and TRBJ2-3, with 7 bases that match TRBD1. V was pared by 2 bases and J by 2 bases, with 10 bases of the junction left unmatched. The V gene's germline CDR1 is SGHDN and CDR2 FVKESK. The CDR3 loop spans 17 amino acids. CDR3 sequence reads: CASSQRPGTAITDTQYF. As DNA, the CDR3 is TGTGCCAGCAGCCAACGACCCGGGACAGCGATCACAGATACGCAGTATTTT.

The chain recombines TRBV10-3 with TRBJ1-3, with TRBD1 identical over 7 bases. Germline trimming cut 10 bases from V and 3 bases from J; bases unmatched to any gene: 3. The germline CDR1 and CDR2 sequences are ENHRY and SYGVKD. This CDR3 has 12 amino acids. Here the CDR3 reads CATNRGGNTIYF. CDR3 nucleotides: TGTGCCACCAACAGGGGTGGAAACACCATATATTTT.

The J gene is TRBJ2-5, the V gene TRBV5-1; possibly TRBD2 for D (6 bases). The CDR3 length is 15 residues. Looked up from germline, CDR1 is SGHRS and CDR2 is YFSETQ. With 2 bases removed from V and 5 bases from J, the gap between germline ends came to 16 bases. CDR3 in amino acids: CASSFGAGNVETQYF. Here the CDR3 DNA reads TGCGCCAGCAGCTTCGGGGCGGGGAATGTGGAGACCCAGTACTTC.